The 2 T cell receptor beta chains given below trace back to one sample, sequenced in a study of blood T cell repertoires in COVID-19. Data came from immunoSEQ multiplex PCR; TCRdb stores just in-frame clones and leaves some out. The top ten hold approximately 2.4% of the sample, which has under 200,000 clones, approximately 91% seen once. What was sequenced was peripheral blood. These receptors originate from a man between 18 and 29 years old with acute or convalescent COVID-19.

This chain connects TRBV6-2 or TRBV6-3 to TRBJ2-3, with a possible D match to TRBD2 (6 bases). The V and J ends lost 4 bases and 2 bases respectively, with 16 bases between them. The CDR3 runs to 16 residues. Germline CDR1 MNHEY, CDR2 SVGEGT. The CDR3 DNA follows: TGTGCCAGCAGTTCCCGGGGCGGGATATTCACAGATACGCAGTATTTT. Encoded protein: CASSSRGGIFTDTQYF.

This chain connects TRBV4-1 to TRBJ2-2, with 12 bases lining up with TRBD1. Germline V lookup: CDR1 MGHRA, CDR2 YSYEKL. This CDR3 region has 15 residues. V gave up 4 bases and J gave up 6 bases; unmatched junction bases: 3. The chain's CDR3 is CASSRDRGHAGELFF. For the CDR3, the DNA is TGCGCCAGCAGCCGGGACAGGGGGCATGCCGGGGAGCTGTTTTTT.